Sequencing of this T cell receptor (beta chain) was carried out in a study of cytomegalovirus exposure and HLA in healthy donors. Donors had nominal health at sampling but likely had unrecorded immune exposures. PCR primers comprised 60 Vbeta and 13 Jbeta primers. Clones were read by immunoSEQ multiplex PCR, and TCRdb kept only the in-frame ones, dropping some. This sample has about 130,000 clones, with roughly a tenth found just once. The sample was PBMCs. The TCR sequence derives from a woman between 18 and 29 years old in good health and CMV-seropositive.

The CDR3 coding sequence is TGTGCCAGCTCACCTCGCCGGGAAGTGGGCACTGAAGCTTTCTTT. Its translation: CASSPRREVGTEAFF. The chain joins TRBV18 to TRBJ1-1; D unresolved. This CDR3 contains 15 residues. CDR1 KGHSH and CDR2 LQKENI come from the germline V gene. V was trimmed by 3 bases and J by 4 bases, leaving 15 bases between them.